A single sample gave rise to the 21 T cell receptor beta chains below, sequenced in a study of shared clonotypes between healthy human individuals. Here immunoSEQ multiplex PCR was the method, and the copy in TCRdb shows in-frame clones only, minus some. In the table there are over 850,000 clones, about 80% of which are singletons. Sequencing was carried out using memory CD4+ T cells from PBMCs. Indicated subset: CD45RA-negative fraction. These receptors all come from a man aged 18 to 35 in good health. Some clones in this sample may be carry-over from other donors' samples.

The CDR3: CASTPPTGGYTGELFF. The CDR3 region has the DNA TGTGCCAGCACCCCTCCGACAGGGGGATACACCGGGGAGCTGTTTTTT. J is TRBJ2-2 and V is TRBV7-2; TRBD1 matches 9 bases. CDR3 length: 16 amino acids. The germline gives CDR1 SGHTA, CDR2 FQGNSA. V dropped 7 bases and J dropped 3; count of bases not matched to a gene: 9.

This rearrangement joins TRBV12-5 to TRBJ2-1, with 8 bases lining up with TRBD2. This CDR3 spans 14 amino acids. Germline CDR1 LGHNT, CDR2 FRNRAP. Losses at the gene ends were 4 bases for V and 7 bases for J; bases not matched to a gene: 6. CDR3 nucleotides: TGTGCTAGTGGTTGGGAGCGGGAGAGAAATGAGCAGTTCTTC. The encoded protein is CASGWERERNEQFF. Using reference TRBV12-5 and TRBJ2-1 for the parts outside the CDR3, the full variable domain is DARVTQTPRHKVTEMGQEVTMRCQPILGHNTVFWYRQTMMQGLELLAYFRNRAPLDDSGMPKDRFSAEMPDATLATLKIQPSEPRDSAVYFCASGWERERNEQFFGPGTRLTVL.

Only a few counts were recorded for this clone. This rearrangement joins TRBV30 to TRBJ2-1; TRBD2 aligns across 12 bases. The CDR3 runs to 15 residues. With 0 bases clipped from V and 6 bases from J, the junction kept 3 bases outside the gene matches. Germline CDR1 GTSNPN, CDR2 SVGIG (reference sequence). CDR3 bases: TGTGCCTGGAGTGTTCGGACTAGCGGGGCCAATGAGCAGTTCTTC. Translation: CAWSVRTSGANEQFF.

The V call is TRBV2, the J call TRBJ1-5, with D unclear. The CDR3 has 15 residues. The V end was cut by 3 bases, the J end by 7 bases, with 16 bases between. Germline V lookup: CDR1 SNHLY, CDR2 FYNNEI. The CDR3 DNA follows: TGTGCCAGCAGTGATAGGAGCCAGGTACGACAGCCCCAGCATTTT. Translation: CASSDRSQVRQPQHF.

This clone was recorded a few times. The CDR3 coding sequence is TGCAGCGCCACCGGACAGTCCTATGGCTACACCTTC. Protein product: CSATGQSYGYTF. The gene calls are TRBV29-1 and TRBJ1-2; tentatively, D is TRBD1 (6 bases). V lost 7 bases and J lost 4, with 13 bases in between. CDR3 size: 12 residues. Germline V gene sequence: CDR1 SQVTM, CDR2 ANQGSEA.

This CDR3 is CASSWGQGTGEKLFF. The CDR3 coding sequence is TGTGCCAGCAGCTGGGGACAGGGGACGGGTGAAAAACTGTTTTTT. V is TRBV7-9 and J is TRBJ1-4, with 10 positions matching TRBD1. The trim removed 4 bases at V and 7 bases at J, leaving 6 bases unmatched. The CDR3 has 15 residues. CDR1 is SEHNR and CDR2 is FQNEAQ in the germline V gene (reference sequence).

The gene calls are TRBV28 and TRBJ2-7, with D possibly being TRBD2 (6 bases). Germline V gene lookup returns CDR1 MDHEN and CDR2 SYDVKM. The V and J ends lost 3 bases and 0 bases respectively, with 15 bases between them. This CDR3 is 16 amino acids long. The CDR3 region is CASSLGGADSSYEQYF. The CDR3 nucleotides are TGTGCCAGCAGTTTGGGGGGAGCTGACAGCTCCTACGAGCAGTACTTC.

The V and J genes are TRBV10-3 and TRBJ1-2, with D possibly TRBD1 on 5 matching bases. Trimming left V 5 bases short and J 5 bases short, with 21 bases between. The V gene's germline CDR1 is ENHRY and CDR2 SYGVKD. The CDR3 extends over 16 amino acids. CDR3 loop: CAISMQGDLGRYGYTF. CDR3 sequence (DNA): TGTGCCATCAGTATGCAAGGGGACCTGGGAAGGTATGGCTACACCTTC.

Turning to this clone: The junction departs from germline at one end; a sequencing error may be responsible. The rearrangement joins TRBV30 to TRBJ1-5, with D perhaps matching TRBD1 (6 bases). Germline loops: CDR1 GTSNPN, CDR2 SVGIG (reference sequence). There are 13 residues in the CDR3. As DNA, the CDR3 is TGTGCCTGGAGGGCACAGGGCCCCGGTCAGGGCCCTTTT. Translating it yields CAWRAQGPGQGPF.

The chain recombines TRBV18 with TRBJ2-3; 9 bases are a match to TRBD2. Germline V gene data show CDR1 as KGHSH and CDR2 as LQKENI. After removal of 2 bases from V and 4 bases from J, the junction contained 1 base not matched to a gene. This CDR3 has 14 amino acids. The CDR3 DNA reads as TGTGCCAGCTCACCAAGGACTAGCGCAGATACGCAGTATTTT. This gives the protein CASSPRTSADTQYF.

About this clone itself: An end of the junction does not agree with germline; a read error may underlie this. The genes are TRBV28 and TRBJ2-7; 7 bases align to TRBD2. In germline, CDR1 is MDHEN, CDR2 SYDVKM. This CDR3 is built from 17 residues. The chain's CDR3 is CACRTGTTFLDDYEQYF. CDR3 bases: TGTGCCTGCAGGACTGGGACTACCTTCCTAGACGACTACGAGCAGTACTTC.

There are many counts of this clone. The same CDR3 can be traced to other DNA sequences in this sample. The genes are TRBV20-1 and TRBJ1-1; D gene unclear. The germline V gene has CDR1 DFQATT and CDR2 SNEGSKA (reference sequence). The CDR3 is made up of 11 amino acids. The ends were cut back, 7 bases at V and 1 base at J, with 7 bases in the middle. The CDR3: CSGYKNTEAFF. The CDR3 DNA sequence: TGCAGTGGATACAAGAACACTGAAGCTTTCTTT.

As regards this clone: In the same sample, other DNA sequences code for this CDR3. The CDR3 nucleotides are TGTGCCAGCAGCCGGCAGGGGAACACCGGGGAGCTGTTTTTT. It translates to CASSRQGNTGELFF. The V call is TRBV6-5, the J call TRBJ2-2; a weak D match, TRBD1 (5 bases). Per the germline V gene, CDR1 is MNHEY and CDR2 is SVGAGI. The CDR3 consists of 14 residues. V lost 6 bases to trimming and J lost 1 base, with 9 bases between them.

Comment on this clone: The sample carries other DNA sequences with the same CDR3. The chain couples TRBV20-1 to TRBJ2-5; D gene unclear. This CDR3 contains 10 residues. Trimming left V 2 bases short and J 5 bases short, with 3 bases between. Germline V gene sequence: CDR1 DFQATT, CDR2 SNEGSKA (reference sequence). This chain's CDR3 is CSARMETQYF. The CDR3 nucleotides are TGCAGTGCTAGAATGGAGACCCAGTACTTC.

Points on this clone: Other DNA sequences in this specimen translate into the identical CDR3. The CDR3, as DNA: TGTGCCACCAGCAGAGGACAGCAAGAGACCCAGTACTTC. This encodes CATSRGQQETQYF. The V and J genes are TRBV15 and TRBJ2-5; tentatively, D is TRBD1 (5 bases). Germline V gives CDR1 LNHNV, CDR2 YYDKDF (reference sequence). Trimming shortened V by 1 base and J by 2 bases, and 5 bases separated the two germline ends. The CDR3 covers 13 residues.

For the CDR3, the DNA is TGTGCCAGCAGTTTAGCGGGATTTGCCGGGGAGCTGTTTTTT. It codes for CASSLAGFAGELFF. The genes are TRBV28 and TRBJ2-2, with a possible D match to TRBD2 (6 bases). Germline V gene data show CDR1 as MDHEN and CDR2 as SYDVKM. V gave up 2 bases and J gave up 6 bases, with 10 bases separating them. This CDR3 has 14 residues.

The rearrangement links TRBV2 to TRBJ2-2, with a possible D match to TRBD1 (6 bases). Germline V gives CDR1 SNHLY, CDR2 FYNNEI. CDR3 length: 15 amino acids. V lost 6 bases, J lost 3 bases, and 14 bases lay in between. As DNA, the CDR3 is TGTGCCAGCAGGGCCCCGGACAGAGACACCGGGGAGCTGTTTTTT. Its protein product is CASRAPDRDTGELFF.

The genes are TRBV19 and TRBJ2-3, with D tentatively TRBD2 (5 bases). Looked up from germline, CDR1 is LNHDA and CDR2 is SQIVND (reference sequence). The CDR3 is made up of 14 amino acids. V was pared by 7 bases and J by 1 base, with 12 bases between. The CDR3 sequence: CASKGVRGTDTQYF. The CDR3 bases are TGTGCCAGTAAGGGCGTGCGGGGCACAGATACGCAGTATTTT.

V and J are TRBV4-2 and TRBJ2-5, with D perhaps matching TRBD2 (7 bases). The CDR3 has 17 residues. V gave up 0 bases and J gave up 5 bases, with 19 bases separating them. The germline V gene encodes CDR1 LGHNA and CDR2 YNFKEQ. CDR3 protein: CASSQDGGGRRDETQYF. The CDR3 region has the DNA TGTGCCAGCAGCCAAGACGGGGGCGGGAGAAGGGACGAGACCCAGTACTTC.

The rearrangement links TRBV2 to TRBJ2-3; TRBD2 might be the D (6 bases). Per the germline V gene, CDR1 is SNHLY and CDR2 is FYNNEI. V lost 8 bases to trimming and J lost 2 bases, with 14 bases between them. The CDR3 spans 14 residues. CDR3: CASVRGLNTDTQYF. The CDR3 DNA is TGTGCCAGCGTGAGGGGACTTAACACAGATACGCAGTATTTT.

This clone was counted between two and nine times. This rearrangement joins TRBV30 to TRBJ1-1; D ambiguous. The germline V and J ends were trimmed by 2 bases and 1 base, with 11 bases remaining between them. In germline, CDR1 is GTSNPN, CDR2 SVGIG (reference sequence). The CDR3 length is 14 residues. CDR3 DNA sequence: TGTGCCTGGAGTCTCATCGACCAGAACACTGAAGCTTTCTTT. As protein: CAWSLIDQNTEAFF.